Presented here are 22 T cell receptor beta chains from one specimen sequenced in a study of blood T cell repertoires in COVID-19. Clones were read by immunoSEQ multiplex PCR, and TCRdb kept only the in-frame ones, dropping some. The table includes about 14,000 clones, around 87% detected once. The sequenced sample was peripheral blood. The receptors were gathered from a man aged 45-65 years with active COVID-19.

This sequence joins TRBV7-2 and TRBJ2-1; the match to TRBD2 covers 9 bases. V shed 5 bases and J 9 bases; nucleotides not matched to a gene: 11. This CDR3 is 15 amino acids long. The germline V gene has CDR1 SGHTA and CDR2 FQGNSA. CDR3 bases: TGTGCCAGCAGCCCTCTGGGACTAGCTAGGGGTGAGCAGTTCTTC. It codes for CASSPLGLARGEQFF.

The rearrangement uses TRBV14 and TRBJ1-2; 7 nucleotides agree with TRBD1. Trimming at V came to 4 bases and at J to 2 bases, leaving 1 base not matched to a gene. Germline assignment: CDR1 SGHDN and CDR2 FVKESK. The CDR3 sequence is 13 residues long. CDR3 DNA: TGTGCCAGCAGCCCGGACAGGAACTATGGCTACACCTTC. Translation: CASSPDRNYGYTF.

The CDR3 protein is CASSNYRGRYNEQFF. The CDR3 DNA sequence: TGTGCCAGTAGCAATTACAGGGGGCGATACAATGAGCAGTTCTTC. The gene calls are TRBV19 and TRBJ2-1, with TRBD1 matching over 9 bases. CDR1 is LNHDA and CDR2 is SQIVND in the germline V gene (reference sequence). Unmatched junction bases numbered 7, after V lost 6 bases and J lost 4 bases. The CDR3 spans 15 residues.

The chain is built from TRBV19 and TRBJ2-4; TRBD1 agrees at 9 bases. The junction had 7 bases not matched to a gene; V was cut back by 4 bases and J by 0 bases. The CDR3 has 17 residues. Looked up from germline, CDR1 is LNHDA and CDR2 is SQIVND (reference sequence). The CDR3 nucleotides read TGTGCCAGTAGTACCCGACCGGACAGGGGAGCCAAAAACATTCAGTACTTC. It yields the protein CASSTRPDRGAKNIQYF. Complete variable domain (other parts from reference TRBV19 and TRBJ2-4): DGGITQSPKYLFRKEGQNVTLSCEQNLNHDAMYWYRQDPGQGLRLIYYSQIVNDFQKGDIAEGYSVSREKKESFPLTVTSAQKNPTAFYLCASSTRPDRGAKNIQYFGAGTRLSVL.

This chain links TRBV7-8 with TRBJ2-1; TRBD2 aligns across 13 bases. V lost 5 bases and J lost 6; bases outside the gene matches: 4. This CDR3 spans 15 amino acids. In germline, CDR1 is SGHVS, CDR2 FQNEAQ. CDR3 protein: CASSPGLAGVNEQFF. CDR3 coding DNA: TGTGCCAGCAGCCCCGGACTAGCGGGAGTCAATGAGCAGTTCTTC.

The chain employs TRBV9 and TRBJ2-2, with 9 bases fitting TRBD1. The CDR3 length is 15 residues. Germline V gives CDR1 SGDLS, CDR2 YYNGEE. V was clipped by 4 bases and J by 4 bases; unmatched bases: 5. The CDR3, as DNA: TGTGCCAGCAGCTTGGGACAGGGAGGCACCGGGGAGCTGTTTTTT. Its translation is CASSLGQGGTGELFF.

This sequence joins TRBV2 and TRBJ2-1; the match to TRBD2 covers 8 bases. The CDR3 sequence is 15 residues long. The V gene end was trimmed by 5 bases and the J gene end by 4 bases; junction bases not matched to a gene: 7. Germline V gives CDR1 SNHLY, CDR2 FYNNEI. The CDR3 nucleotides are TGTGCCAGCAGTACCAGCGGGAGAGTTTACAATGAGCAGTTCTTC. It translates to CASSTSGRVYNEQFF.

This chain uses TRBV18 with TRBJ2-1, with 12 nucleotides matching TRBD2. Germline loops: CDR1 KGHSH, CDR2 LQKENI. The CDR3 extends over 16 amino acids. The V segment lost 2 bases and the J segment 5 bases; nucleotides outside the gene matches: 4. CDR3 sequence reads: CASSPVASGRDNEQFF. As DNA, the CDR3 is TGTGCCAGCTCACCAGTGGCTAGCGGGAGGGACAATGAGCAGTTCTTC.

The chain combines TRBV24-1 with TRBJ2-1; 8 bases fit TRBD2. In germline, CDR1 is KGHDR, CDR2 SFDVKD. Germline trimming cut 9 bases from V and 1 base from J; bases unmatched to any gene: 4. This CDR3 has 14 amino acids. The CDR3 here is CATSIAGSYNEQFF. The CDR3 nucleotides read TGTGCCACCTCTATAGCGGGGTCCTACAATGAGCAGTTCTTC.

Relative to its sample, this clone is medium-sized (0.01 to 0.1%). The rearrangement uses TRBV7-2 and TRBJ2-7, with TRBD2 identical over 12 bases. CDR1 and CDR2 from the germline V gene are SGHTA and FQGNSA. V shed 5 bases and J 2 bases; nucleotides not matched to a gene: 4. The length of the CDR3 is 15 residues. Here the CDR3 DNA reads TGTGCCAGCAGCGGATGGACTAGCGGGACCTACGAGCAGTACTTC. It specifies CASSGWTSGTYEQYF.

The chain links TRBV7-8 to TRBJ2-1; 10 nucleotides match TRBD2. V trimming: 2 bases; J trimming: 10 bases; junction bases outside the gene matches: 17. The germline V gene encodes CDR1 SGHVS and CDR2 FQNEAQ. This CDR3 is 18 amino acids long. This chain's CDR3 is CASSLRGTSESRFQEQFF. CDR3 DNA sequence: TGTGCCAGCAGCTTACGCGGGACTAGCGAGTCCAGGTTTCAAGAGCAGTTCTTC.

In this sample, this clone turned up once. CDR3: CASSPRASGRPGTQYF. In DNA, the CDR3 is TGTGCCAGCAGCCCCAGGGCTAGCGGGAGGCCGGGGACCCAGTACTTC. This chain uses TRBV9 with TRBJ2-5; 11 bases fit TRBD2. With V trimmed by 4 bases and J by 7 bases, 12 bases remained unmatched. Germline V gene sequence: CDR1 SGDLS, CDR2 YYNGEE. This CDR3 has 16 amino acids.

This chain connects TRBV6-6 to TRBJ2-1, with D perhaps TRBD1 (6 bases). The CDR3 covers 14 residues. Trimming shortened V by 5 bases and J by 7 bases, and 15 bases separated the two germline ends. Germline CDR1 and CDR2: MNHNY and SVGAGI (reference sequence). The CDR3 sequence: CASSRVGGINEQFF. Here the CDR3 DNA reads TGTGCCAGCAGTAGGGTTGGGGGCATTAATGAGCAGTTCTTC.

V usage is TRBV12-3 or TRBV12-4 and J usage is TRBJ2-3, with D unclear. V gave up 8 bases and J gave up 7 bases, with 10 bases separating them. The length of the CDR3 is 11 residues. CDR3 loop: CASLGVNTQYF. The CDR3 nucleotides are TGTGCCAGCCTAGGAGTTAATACGCAGTATTTT.

The chain combines TRBV7-2 with TRBJ2-1; maybe TRBD2 (6 bases). The CDR3 spans 17 residues. In germline, CDR1 is SGHTA, CDR2 FQGNSA. Trimming took off 1 base at V and 6 bases at J, with 19 bases between the two ends. The CDR3 region has the DNA TGTGCCAGCAGCTTAGTTAAGACGGCGGGAAGTCTCAATGAGCAGTTCTTC. Protein sequence: CASSLVKTAGSLNEQFF.

The chain couples TRBV6-2 or TRBV6-3 to TRBJ1-4; 9 nucleotides agree with TRBD1. Germline trimming cut 6 bases from V and 7 bases from J; bases unmatched to any gene: 9. Germline V gene data show CDR1 as MNHEY and CDR2 as SVGEGT. The CDR3 has 15 residues. CDR3 sequence (DNA): TGTGCCAGCAGCCATCTACAGGGGGCACGTGAAAAACTGTTTTTT. Protein: CASSHLQGAREKLFF.

In its sample, this clone was seen once. This rearrangement joins TRBV25-1 to TRBJ2-5; no clear D gene. Trimming left V 4 bases short and J 3 bases short, with 9 bases between. Germline-derived CDR1 and CDR2 are MGHDK and SYGVNS. The CDR3 contains 13 residues. CDR3 coding DNA: TGTGCCAGCAGTGCTTGGCAAAAAGAGACCCAGTACTTC. It specifies CASSAWQKETQYF.

The chain employs TRBV9 and TRBJ2-4; D is uncertain. Trimming left V 0 bases short and J 8 bases short, with 12 bases between. CDR3 length equals 14 residues. Germline V gene lookup returns CDR1 SGDLS and CDR2 YYNGEE. In DNA form, the CDR3 reads TGTGCCAGCAGCGTAGGTCTCTCGGTAGACATTCAGTACTTC. Translated, it gives CASSVGLSVDIQYF.

J is TRBJ2-3 and V is TRBV10-3; 12 bases are shared with TRBD2. The V gene end was trimmed by 2 bases and the J gene end by 5 bases; junction bases not matched to a gene: 5. Germline values: CDR1 ENHRY, CDR2 SYGVKD. The CDR3 consists of 16 residues. CDR3 in DNA: TGTGCCATCAGTGAGGCGACTAGCGGGAGAGTAGATACGCAGTATTTT. Translated: CAISEATSGRVDTQYF.

The chain links TRBV5-1 to TRBJ2-7; D possibly corresponds to TRBD1 (5 bases). Germline V gives CDR1 SGHRS, CDR2 YFSETQ. CDR3 size: 14 residues. V dropped 1 base and J dropped 7 bases, with 15 bases sitting between them. CDR3 nucleotides: TGCGCCAGCAGCTTGACGCAGGGCACTGGAGAGCAGTACTTC. Protein sequence: CASSLTQGTGEQYF.

The V and J genes are TRBV28 and TRBJ1-3; D call uncertain. CDR1 is MDHEN and CDR2 is SYDVKM in the germline V gene. V was shortened by 3 bases and J by 1 base, with 10 bases between the two germline ends. CDR3 size: 15 residues. CDR3 sequence reads: CASSFFPGSGNTIYF. Written as DNA, the CDR3 is TGTGCCAGCAGTTTTTTCCCAGGATCTGGAAACACCATATATTTT.

V usage is TRBV11-3 and J usage is TRBJ1-1, with TRBD1 identical over 7 bases. V gave up 2 bases and J gave up 5 bases; unmatched junction bases: 2. This CDR3 spans 13 amino acids. Germline V gives CDR1 SGHNT, CDR2 YENEEA. For the CDR3, the DNA is TGTGCCAGCAGCTTAATGACAGGGACTGAAGCTTTCTTT. Translation gives CASSLMTGTEAFF.